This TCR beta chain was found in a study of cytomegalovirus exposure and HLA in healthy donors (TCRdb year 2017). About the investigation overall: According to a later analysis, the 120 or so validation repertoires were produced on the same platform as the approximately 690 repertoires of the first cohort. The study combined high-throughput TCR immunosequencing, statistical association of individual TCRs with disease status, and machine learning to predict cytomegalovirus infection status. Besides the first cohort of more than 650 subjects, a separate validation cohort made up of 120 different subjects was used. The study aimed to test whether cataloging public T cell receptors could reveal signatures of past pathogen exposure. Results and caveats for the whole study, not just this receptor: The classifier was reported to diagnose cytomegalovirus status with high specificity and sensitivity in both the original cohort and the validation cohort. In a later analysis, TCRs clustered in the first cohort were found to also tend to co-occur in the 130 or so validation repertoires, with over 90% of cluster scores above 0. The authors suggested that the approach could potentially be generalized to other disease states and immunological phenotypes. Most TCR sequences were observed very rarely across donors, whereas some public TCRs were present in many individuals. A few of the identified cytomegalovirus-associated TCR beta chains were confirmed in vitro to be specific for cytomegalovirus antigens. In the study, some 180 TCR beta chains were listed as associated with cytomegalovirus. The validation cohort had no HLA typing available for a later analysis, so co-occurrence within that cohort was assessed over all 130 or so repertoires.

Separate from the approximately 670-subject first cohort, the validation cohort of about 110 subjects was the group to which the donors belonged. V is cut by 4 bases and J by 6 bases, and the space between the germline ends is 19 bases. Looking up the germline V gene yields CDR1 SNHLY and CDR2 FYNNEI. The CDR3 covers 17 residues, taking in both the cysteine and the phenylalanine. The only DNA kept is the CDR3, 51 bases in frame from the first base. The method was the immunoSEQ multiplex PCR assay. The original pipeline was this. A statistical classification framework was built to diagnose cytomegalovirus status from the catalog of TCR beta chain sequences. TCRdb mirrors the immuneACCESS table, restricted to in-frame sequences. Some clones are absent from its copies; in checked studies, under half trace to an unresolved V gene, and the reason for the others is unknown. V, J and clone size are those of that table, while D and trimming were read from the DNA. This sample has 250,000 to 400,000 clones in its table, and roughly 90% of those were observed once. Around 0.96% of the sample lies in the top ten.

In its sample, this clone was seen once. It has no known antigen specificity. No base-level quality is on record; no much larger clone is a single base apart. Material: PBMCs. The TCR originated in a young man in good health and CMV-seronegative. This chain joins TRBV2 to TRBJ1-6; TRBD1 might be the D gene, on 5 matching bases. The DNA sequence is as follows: TGTGCCAGCAGTGTAAATCCCGGGGGAATTGGTAATTCACCCCTCCACTTT. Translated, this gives CASSVNPGGIGNSPLHF.